The entry below describes one T cell receptor beta chain. The sample originates from a study of blood T cell repertoires in COVID-19. Original analysis: Reference gene primer amplification yielded estimated nucleated cell counts. Repertoires were generated with immunoSEQ multiplex PCR, while TCRdb's copy carries only in-frame clones and drops some. V and J calls plus clone size are reproduced from that table; the DNA served to infer D and trimming. The table lists 100,000 or so clones, about four fifths of them singletons, with 30% to 45% in the top ten. V lost 3 bases and J 4 bases, leaving 13 bases between the germline ends. This CDR3 has 15 residues. Germline assignment: CDR1 SGHTA and CDR2 FQGNSA.

The rearrangement links TRBV7-2 to TRBJ1-5; weak D call: TRBD1 (6 bases). The clonotype comes from a man aged 80 or over with acute or convalescent COVID-19. Sequences were obtained from peripheral blood. CDR3 region: CASSLDRSRNQPQHF. CDR3 nucleotides: TGTGCCAGCAGCTTGGACAGAAGCCGGAATCAGCCCCAGCATTTT.